This entry lists 32 T cell receptor beta chains sequenced from one sample in a study of CD8+ T cells in alopecia areata. Sequencing templates came from extracted RNA that was reverse transcribed into cDNA. Some clones are missing from TCRdb's copy, which holds only in-frame ones; the method was immunoSEQ multiplex PCR. The specimen has around 300,000 clones, none found just once. On the basis of CD4, CD8alpha, NKG2D, NKG2ACE and other markers, pooled cutaneous lymph node cells were sorted. Sequencing input: CD4+ T cells sorted from a lymph node. The receptors were gathered from a C3H/HeJ mouse with alopecia areata. Strain haplotype (MHC): H2-k.

With respect to this clone: Genes here carry mouse names. The read comes to an end 4 residues before the CDR3 does, leaving the germline J gene to fill in the end. Other DNA sequences in the same sample also yield this CDR3. The rearrangement joins TRBV1 to TRBJ2-1; D is ambiguous. CDR3 size: 14 residues. V gave up 0 bases and J gave up 3 bases, with 6 bases separating them. Germline assignment: CDR1 NSQYPW and CDR2 LRSPGD (reference sequence). CDR3 bases read: TGCACCTGCAGTGCAGACAGATCCTATGCT. Its translation: CTCSADRSYA. The whole CDR3 sequence is CTCSADRSYAEQFF.

Concerning this clone: Gene names refer to mouse genes. The DNA ends 4 residues before the CDR3 does, and the rest of the CDR3 is filled in from the germline J gene. This sample also contains other DNA sequences that code for the same CDR3. The chain has TRBV13-3 and TRBJ1-2, with a tentative D call TRBD1 (6 bases). In germline, CDR1 is NNHDY, CDR2 SYVADS. The ends were cut back, 8 bases at V and 2 bases at J, with 10 bases in the middle. CDR3 length equals 12 residues. Partial CDR3 DNA: TGTGCCAGTTCCCAGGGGAACTCC. It specifies CASSQGNS. The full CDR3 protein reads CASSQGNSDYTF.

This clone was seen a few times. These gene names are mouse names. The read terminates 4 residues before the CDR3 end, so the remaining end is supplied by the germline J gene. This chain links TRBV19 with TRBJ2-3; 9 nucleotides align to TRBD2. V lost 4 bases, J lost 3 bases, and 9 bases stayed unmatched. This CDR3 comprises 16 residues. Germline CDR1 FNHDT, CDR2 SITEND (reference sequence). Incomplete CDR3 DNA: TGTGCCAGCAGTCCCATCTGGGGGGGAGAAGCAGAA. Translation: CASSPIWGGEAE. The CDR3, in full, reads CASSPIWGGEAETLYF. Using reference TRBV19 and TRBJ2-3 for the parts outside the CDR3, the full variable domain is GGIITQTPKFLIGQEGQKLTLKCQQNFNHDTMYWYRQDSGKGLRLIYYSITENDLQKGDLSEGYDASREKKSSFSLTVTSAQKNEMAVFLCASSPIWGGEAETLYFGSGTRLTVL.

This clone was counted only a few times. The gene symbols are mouse symbols. The CDR3 goes on 4 residues after the read ends, and that part is filled in from the germline J gene. The chain is built from TRBV13-3 and TRBJ2-3, with D possibly matching TRBD1 (5 bases). The CDR3 is 15 amino acids. In germline, CDR1 is NNHDY, CDR2 SYVADS. Trimming pared 0 bases from V and 3 bases from J, leaving 11 bases between. The CDR3 is CASSDDQGGAETLYF. The covered CDR3 bases are TGTGCCAGCAGTGATGATCAGGGCGGGGCAGAA.

Regarding this clone: The gene names here belong to mouse. The read gets to within 4 residues of the CDR3 end, and the germline J gene fills in the rest. The chain links TRBV19 to TRBJ2-4; D is unresolved. Germline values: CDR1 FNHDT, CDR2 SITEND (reference sequence). The V gene lost 3 bases and the J gene lost 0 bases, with 2 bases spanning the gap. CDR3 length: 12 residues. CDR3 bases read: TGTGCCAGCAGTACTAGTCAAAAC. Its protein is CASSTSQN. The complete CDR3 sequence is CASSTSQNTLYF.

Only a few counts were recorded for this clone. Genes and germline come from the mouse. The CDR3 end falls 4 residues outside the read, so it is completed with the germline J gene. The rearrangement links TRBV5 to TRBJ2-7; 7 bases are shared with TRBD2. CDR3 length: 15 amino acids. CDR1 is LGHNA, CDR2 YNLKQL, per germline (reference sequence). Germline trimming cut 4 bases from V and 0 bases from J; bases unmatched to any gene: 6. The CDR3 protein is CASSPSLGVSYEQYF. CDR3 DNA, as far as it was read: TGTGCCAGCAGCCCCTCTCTGGGGGTCTCCTAT.

Regarding this clone: Gene labels here are mouse ones. Read coverage stops 4 residues before the CDR3 terminus; the germline J gene supplies the remainder. The chain has TRBV19 and TRBJ2-2; 9 nucleotides align to TRBD1. The J segment lost 6 bases and the V segment lost 4 bases, leaving 4 bases of the junction unmatched. Germline CDR1 reads FNHDT; CDR2 reads SITEND (reference sequence). This CDR3 contains 14 residues. Here the CDR3 reads CASSSGQGPGQLYF. Incomplete CDR3 DNA: TGTGCCAGCAGTTCGGGACAGGGCCCCGGG.

This clone appeared a few times. The germline and genes are mouse ones. The CDR3 end falls 4 residues outside the read, so it is completed with the germline J gene. The same CDR3 can be traced to other DNA sequences in this sample. The chain couples TRBV19 to TRBJ2-1; 9 nucleotides line up with TRBD2. Germline CDR1 reads FNHDT; CDR2 reads SITEND (reference sequence). CDR3 length equals 15 residues. Trimming at V came to 4 bases and at J to 3 bases, leaving 5 bases not matched to a gene. The DNA read from the CDR3 is TGTGCCAGCAGTCCTCCTGGGGGGGGCTATGCT. Translating it yields CASSPPGGGYA. The complete CDR3 protein is CASSPPGGGYAEQFF.

In its sample, this clone was seen a few times. Each gene name is a mouse one. Other DNA sequences in this sample translate to the same CDR3. The DNA read from the CDR3 is TGCACCTGCAGTGCAGAGGGGGGGCGGTATGCT. It codes for CTCSAEGGRYA. From start to end, the CDR3 is CTCSAEGGRYAEQFF. This chain joins TRBV1 and TRBJ2-1; 8 bases line up with TRBD2. The CDR3 extends 4 residues past the end of the read, so its final part is completed from the germline J gene. The CDR3 length is 15 residues. Trimming took 0 bases from V and 4 from J; bases not matched to a gene: 2. In germline, CDR1 is NSQYPW, CDR2 LRSPGD (reference sequence).

On this clone: The gene names given are mouse names. The read ends 4 residues shy of where the CDR3 ends; the end is completed using the germline J gene. Other nucleotide sequences from this sample produce the same CDR3. This chain joins TRBV1 and TRBJ1-1; 9 bases fit TRBD1. This CDR3 has 14 residues. The V gene end was trimmed by 3 bases and the J gene end by 3 bases; junction bases not matched to a gene: 2. Germline V gene lookup returns CDR1 NSQYPW and CDR2 LRSPGD (reference sequence). CDR3 region: CTCSARDRDTEVFF. The CDR3 DNA, read in part, is TGCACCTGCAGTGCCAGGGACAGGGACACA.

Of note for this clone: Gene names are the mouse ones. The CDR3 is cut off 3 residues early in the read; its end comes from the germline J gene. V is TRBV1 and J is TRBJ1-6, with 8 bases aligning to TRBD1. TRBJ1-6 is an open reading frame whose function is uncertain. Trimming removed 4 bases from V and 5 bases from J; junction bases left unmatched: 4. Germline V gene data show CDR1 as NSQYPW and CDR2 as LRSPGD (reference sequence). This CDR3 is 15 amino acids long. The CDR3 is CTCSDRGEDNSPLYF. Incomplete CDR3 DNA: TGCACCTGCAGTGACAGGGGGGAGGATAATTCGCCC.

This clone was detected a few times. Gene and germline names: mouse. The read comes to an end 4 residues before the CDR3 does, leaving the germline J gene to fill in the end. This sample also contains other DNA sequences that code for the same CDR3. The V and J genes are TRBV19 and TRBJ2-7, with a weak D call TRBD2 (6 bases). Looked up from germline, CDR1 is FNHDT and CDR2 is SITEND (reference sequence). The V and J ends lost 5 bases and 0 bases respectively, with 12 bases between them. There are 14 residues in the CDR3. CDR3 bases read: TGTGCCAGCAGCCTTCGGGACTCCTCCTAT. Amino acid sequence: CASSLRDSSY. The CDR3, in full, reads CASSLRDSSYEQYF. The full variable domain, in which reference TRBV19 and TRBJ2-7 provide the parts outside the CDR3, is GGIITQTPKFLIGQEGQKLTLKCQQNFNHDTMYWYRQDSGKGLRLIYYSITENDLQKGDLSEGYDASREKKSSFSLTVTSAQKNEMAVFLCASSLRDSSYEQYFGPGTRLTVL.

This clone has more than one count but fewer than ten. These gene names are mouse names. The CDR3 end is not reached by the read, which stops 4 residues before it; the germline J gene fills it in. The gene calls are TRBV13-2 and TRBJ1-2; D gene unclear. V was shortened by 0 bases and J by 4 bases, with 4 bases between the two germline ends. Germline-derived CDR1 and CDR2 are NNHNN and SYGAGS (reference sequence). This CDR3 comprises 12 residues. CDR3 bases read: TGTGCCAGCGGTGATGTGGGCTCC. It translates to CASGDVGS. The complete CDR3 reads CASGDVGSDYTF.

This clone was recorded a few times. These gene names are mouse names. Sequencing ends 4 residues short of the CDR3 end; the germline J gene provides the rest. Distinct nucleotide sequences in the sample also encode this CDR3. The chain couples TRBV13-2 to TRBJ2-1; a possible D gene is TRBD1 (6 bases). The V end was cut by 2 bases, the J end by 1 base, with 7 bases between. There are 14 residues in the CDR3. Per the germline V gene, CDR1 is NNHNN and CDR2 is SYGAGS (reference sequence). CDR3 DNA, as far as it was read: TGTGCCAGCGGTGAAACAGGGAACTATGCT. This gives the protein CASGETGNYA. The CDR3 reads in full as CASGETGNYAEQFF.

This clone was picked up many times. The gene symbols are mouse symbols. The CDR3 goes on 3 residues after the read ends, and that part is filled in from the germline J gene. Other DNA sequences of this sample code for an identical CDR3. The V and J genes are TRBV19 and TRBJ1-6, with D maybe TRBD1 (5 bases). TRBJ1-6 is placed among ORFs of uncertain function. The CDR3 loop spans 14 amino acids. V was clipped by 1 base and J by 3 bases, with 5 bases between them. Germline CDR1 reads FNHDT; CDR2 reads SITEND (reference sequence). CDR3 DNA, as far as it was read: TGTGCCAGCAGTATACAGGGCTATAATTCGCCC. This sequence encodes CASSIQGYNSP. The entire CDR3 sequence reads CASSIQGYNSPLYF.

Notes on this clone: Mouse names are used for the genes. Partial CDR3 DNA: TGTGCCAGCAGGACTGGGGAAAACACCGGG. Translating it yields CASRTGENTG. Given in full, the CDR3 is CASRTGENTGQLYF. The V gene is TRBV19, the J gene TRBJ2-2; TRBD2 aligns across 8 bases. The read stops 4 residues short of the end of the CDR3; the missing end is completed from the germline J gene. The CDR3 length is 14 residues. With V trimmed by 5 bases and J by 1 base, 1 base remained unmatched. Germline V gene sequence: CDR1 FNHDT, CDR2 SITEND (reference sequence).

This clone turned up a few times. The listed genes are named as in mouse. The DNA ends 4 residues before the CDR3 does, and the rest of the CDR3 is filled in from the germline J gene. The V and J genes are TRBV1 and TRBJ2-7; 11 nucleotides match TRBD1. The CDR3 is made up of 16 amino acids. The V gene's germline CDR1 is NSQYPW and CDR2 LRSPGD (reference sequence). The chain's CDR3 is CTCSEAPGQGGYEQYF. CDR3 bases read: TGCACCTGCAGTGAGGCTCCGGGACAGGGGGGGTAT.

This clone has more than one count but fewer than ten. Mouse gene names apply. The CDR3 extends 4 residues past the end of the read, so its final part is completed from the germline J gene. The chain employs TRBV19 and TRBJ1-2, with D perhaps matching TRBD1 (6 bases). V lost 3 bases, J lost 3 bases, and 9 bases lay in between. The CDR3 sequence is 13 residues long. CDR1 and CDR2 from the germline V gene are FNHDT and SITEND (reference sequence). The DNA read from the CDR3 is TGTGCCAGCAGTAACAGGGAGGACTCC. This codes for CASSNREDS. The full CDR3 reads CASSNREDSDYTF.

A remark on this clone: Each gene name is a mouse one. The read ends 4 residues before the CDR3 terminus; that terminus is restored from the germline J gene. The chain is built from TRBV19 and TRBJ2-5; TRBD2 matches 11 bases. The CDR3 extends over 16 amino acids. V trimming: 2 bases; J trimming: 0 bases; junction bases outside the gene matches: 2. From germline, CDR1 is FNHDT and CDR2 SITEND (reference sequence). CDR3 DNA, as far as it was read: TGTGCCAGCAGTATGGGGACTGGGGGTAACCAAGAC. Translation: CASSMGTGGNQD. The whole CDR3 reads CASSMGTGGNQDTQYF.

On this clone itself: Here the gene names and germline are mouse. The read comes to an end 4 residues before the CDR3 does, leaving the germline J gene to fill in the end. This chain connects TRBV5 to TRBJ2-2; 14 nucleotides agree with TRBD2. V gave up 6 bases and J gave up 4 bases; unmatched junction bases: 7. The CDR3 loop spans 17 amino acids. The germline gives CDR1 LGHNA, CDR2 YNLKQL (reference sequence). CDR3 region: CASRRDWGGAGTGQLYF. Partial CDR3 DNA: TGTGCCAGCAGGCGGGACTGGGGGGGCGCTGGCACCGGG.

This clone was seen a handful of times. Gene names are mouse gene names. The observed sequence ends 4 residues before the CDR3 terminus, with the missing tail filled in from the germline J gene. The V and J genes are TRBV19 and TRBJ2-7; TRBD1 matches at 12 bases. CDR1 and CDR2 (germline): FNHDT, SITEND (reference sequence). The CDR3 is 15 residues long. CDR3 in amino acids: CASRPPGTGGDEQYF. The sequenced part of the CDR3 DNA is TGTGCCAGCAGACCCCCCGGGACAGGGGGCGAT.

This clone was recorded a few times. Mouse gene names apply. The read ends 4 residues shy of where the CDR3 ends; the end is completed using the germline J gene. The chain recombines TRBV5 with TRBJ1-1; TRBD1 is a possible D gene (5 bases). Per the germline V gene, CDR1 is LGHNA and CDR2 is YNLKQL (reference sequence). The CDR3 has 13 amino acids. The ends were cut back, 2 bases at V and 3 bases at J, with 7 bases in the middle. The CDR3: CASSQKTDTEVFF. The covered CDR3 bases are TGTGCCAGCAGCCAAAAGACAGACACA.

This clone was picked up a small number of times. The germline and genes are mouse ones. The read is 4 residues too short to cover the CDR3 end, so that end is filled in from the germline J gene. The chain combines TRBV5 with TRBJ2-7; TRBD2 matches at 13 bases. V gave up 0 bases and J gave up 2 bases; unmatched junction bases: 4. The CDR3 totals 17 residues. Germline CDR1 and CDR2: LGHNA and YNLKQL (reference sequence). CDR3 loop: CASSQDRDWGGTYEQYF. CDR3 DNA (partial): TGTGCCAGCAGCCAAGATCGGGACTGGGGGGGTACCTAT.

In the case of this clone: Mouse germline and gene names are used. The sequence runs out 4 residues before the end of the CDR3; the remainder is reconstructed from the germline J gene. V is TRBV1 and J is TRBJ2-5; 8 positions match TRBD1. The CDR3 extends over 16 amino acids. CDR1 NSQYPW and CDR2 LRSPGD come from the germline V gene (reference sequence). The CDR3: CTCSASPGQGEDTQYF. The sequenced CDR3 bases are TGCACCTGCAGTGCCTCACCCGGACAGGGAGAAGAC.

This clone was observed a few times. Gene names are the mouse ones. The CDR3 end falls 4 residues outside the read, so it is completed with the germline J gene. Other DNA variants within this sample encode the same CDR3. The V gene is TRBV13-1, the J gene TRBJ2-3; D is perhaps TRBD1 (5 bases). The CDR3 has 15 amino acids. Germline-derived CDR1 and CDR2 are NSHNY and SYGAGN. Trimming cost V 1 base and J 2 bases, with 11 bases left between them. The CDR3 sequence: CASSDPGRDAETLYF. Incomplete CDR3 DNA: TGTGCCAGCAGTGATCCAGGGCGGGATGCAGAA.

This clone has only a few counts. The genes and germline here are from mouse. The read comes to an end 4 residues before the CDR3 does, leaving the germline J gene to fill in the end. The chain carries TRBV13-1 and TRBJ2-3, with 9 bases lining up with TRBD1. V lost 4 bases and J lost 1; bases outside the gene matches: 7. The CDR3 sequence is 16 residues long. The germline gives CDR1 NSHNY, CDR2 SYGAGN. Partial CDR3 DNA: TGTGCCAGCAGTTGGGGACAGGGACGAGGTGCAGAA. Amino acids: CASSWGQGRGAE. The entire CDR3 reads CASSWGQGRGAETLYF.

Worth noting for this clone: Germline and genes here are mouse. From the germline J gene comes the end of the CDR3, since the read stops 4 residues before it. The rearrangement joins TRBV19 to TRBJ2-1; D gene ambiguous. The V gene's germline CDR1 is FNHDT and CDR2 SITEND (reference sequence). The germline V and J ends were trimmed by 5 bases and 1 base, with 10 bases remaining between them. This CDR3 contains 14 residues. The covered CDR3 bases are TGTGCCAGCAGCCGACTTACAAACTATGCT. It translates to CASSRLTNYA. In full, the CDR3 is CASSRLTNYAEQFF.

Of note for this clone: Any gene name here is a mouse gene name. The read comes to an end 4 residues before the CDR3 does, leaving the germline J gene to fill in the end. The chain links TRBV31 to TRBJ2-3; 7 nucleotides agree with TRBD1. Per germline, CDR1 GKSSPN and CDR2 SITVG. V lost 1 base to trimming and J lost 3 bases; unmatched junction nucleotides: 4. The CDR3 spans 14 residues. The CDR3 spells CAWSPRGRAETLYF. The part of the CDR3 DNA that was read is TGTGCCTGGAGTCCCAGGGGGAGGGCAGAA. The variable domain in full, completed from reference TRBV31 and TRBJ2-3, reads AQTIHQWPVAEIKAVGSPLSLGCTIKGKSSPNLYWYWQATGGTLQQLFYSITVGQVESVVQLNLSASRPKDDQFILSTEKLLLSHSGFYLCAWSPRGRAETLYFGSGTRLTVL.

This clone has at least ten counts. These gene names are mouse names. Read coverage stops 4 residues before the CDR3 terminus; the germline J gene supplies the remainder. The J gene is TRBJ2-5, the V gene TRBV17; maybe TRBD2 (6 bases). Looked up from germline, CDR1 is MNHDT and CDR2 is YYDKIL. The CDR3 runs 16 residues. V was clipped by 3 bases and J by 0 bases, with 13 bases between them. CDR3 bases read: TGTGCTAGCAGTAGGGGTGTGACTGGTAACCAAGAC. It translates to CASSRGVTGNQD. The entire CDR3 sequence reads CASSRGVTGNQDTQYF.

A few counts support this clone. Gene names follow the mouse nomenclature. The read terminates 4 residues ahead of where the CDR3 ends, so the germline J gene completes it. The chain combines TRBV1 with TRBJ2-7, with TRBD2 identical over 10 bases. Germline V gene lookup returns CDR1 NSQYPW and CDR2 LRSPGD (reference sequence). Losses at the gene ends were 3 bases for V and 1 base for J; bases not matched to a gene: 6. The CDR3 loop spans 16 amino acids. The covered CDR3 bases are TGCACCTGCAGTGCGGGGTCTGGGGGGGCTTCCTAT. This encodes CTCSAGSGGASY. The full-length CDR3 reads as CTCSAGSGGASYEQYF. Complete variable domain (other parts from reference TRBV1 and TRBJ2-7): VTLLEQNPRWRLVPRGQAVNLRCILKNSQYPWMSWYQQDLQKQLQWLFTLRSPGDKEVKSLPGADYLATRVTDTELRLQVANMSQGRTLYCTCSAGSGGASYEQYFGPGTRLTVL.

This clone has at least ten counts. Each gene name is a mouse one. The CDR3 extends 4 residues past the end of the read, so its final part is completed from the germline J gene. The chain combines TRBV29 with TRBJ1-2, with D uncertain. The CDR3 is 15 amino acids. Germline loops: CDR1 MSHET, CDR2 SYDVDS. Trimming left V 0 bases short and J 0 bases short, with 8 bases between. CDR3 residues: CASSLSNRTNSDYTF. The CDR3 DNA, read in part, is TGTGCTAGCAGTTTATCGAACAGAACAAACTCC.

This clone was detected a few times. This may arise from a read error, as a much more abundant clone is one base away. Gene names refer to mouse genes. Other nucleotide sequences in the sample specify the same CDR3. The CDR3 loop reads CASSDSGGYEQYF. The DNA read from the CDR3 is TGTGCCAGCAGTGATTCTGGGGGCTAT. J is TRBJ2-7 and V is TRBV13-3, with 7 bases identical to TRBD2. The observed sequence ends 4 residues before the CDR3 terminus, with the missing tail filled in from the germline J gene. The CDR3 runs 13 residues. The germline gives CDR1 NNHDY, CDR2 SYVADS. The V segment lost 1 base and the J segment 3 bases; nucleotides outside the gene matches: 1.